The present T cell receptor (beta chain) was sequenced within a study of technical replicates of blood from several donors. Germline V gene sequence: CDR1 LGHNA, CDR2 YNFKEQ. The length of the CDR3 is 15 residues. The V end lost 4 bases, the J end lost 0 bases, and 10 bases lay between the germline ends. Clones were read by immunoSEQ multiplex PCR, and TCRdb kept only the in-frame ones, dropping some. The table lists under 85,000 clones, roughly 96% of them singletons. The chain has TRBV4-2 and TRBJ2-1; D ambiguous. The sequence was obtained from a human donor in good health. Sequenced: T cells isolated from PBMCs. The CDR3 reads CASSLFVSSYNEQFF. CDR3 DNA: TGTGCCAGCAGCCTATTTGTGAGCTCCTACAATGAGCAGTTCTTC.